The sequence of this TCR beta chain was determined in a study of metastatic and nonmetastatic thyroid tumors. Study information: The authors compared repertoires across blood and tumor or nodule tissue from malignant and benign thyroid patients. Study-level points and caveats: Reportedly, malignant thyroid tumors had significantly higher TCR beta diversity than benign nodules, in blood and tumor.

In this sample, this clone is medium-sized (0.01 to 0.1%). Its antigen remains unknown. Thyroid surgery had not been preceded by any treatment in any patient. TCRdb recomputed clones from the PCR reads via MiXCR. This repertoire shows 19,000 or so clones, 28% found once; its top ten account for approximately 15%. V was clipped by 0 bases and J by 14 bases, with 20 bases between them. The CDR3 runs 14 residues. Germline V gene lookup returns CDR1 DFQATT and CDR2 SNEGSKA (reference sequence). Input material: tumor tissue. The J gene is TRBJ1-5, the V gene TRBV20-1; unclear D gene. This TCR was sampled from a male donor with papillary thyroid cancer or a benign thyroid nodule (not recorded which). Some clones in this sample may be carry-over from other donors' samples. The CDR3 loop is CSARDEKGANQEHF. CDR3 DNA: TGCAGTGCTAGAGATGAAAAGGGCGCCAATCAGGAGCATTTT.